This is a list of T cell receptor beta chains from one sample in a study of radiation and T cells in renal cell carcinoma. Using immunoSEQ multiplex PCR, the repertoire was profiled, and TCRdb retains in-frame clones only, with some absent. The sample lists 150,000 or so clones; 75% to 90% were seen once. Sequenced here: blood, sampled from a patient whose treatment included radiotherapy and nephrectomy. The receptors originated from a woman aged 50 to 60 with renal cell carcinoma. CDR3s include the opening cysteine and the closing phenylalanine or tryptophan. The order of the fields is J gene, clone size, D gene, V gene, CDR3 protein, CDR3 DNA. D genes are given only for firm matches. Where a row states a size, it is once, few, many or the class of an expanded clone; other rows omit it.

TRBJ1-1,NA,NA,TRBV27,CASSLGPPEAFF,TGTGCCAGCAGTTTGGGACCACCTGAAGCTTTCTTT
TRBJ1-1,NA,NA,TRBV27,CASRFGQPSEAFF,TGTGCCAGCAGATTCGGACAGCCTTCTGAAGCTTTCTTT
TRBJ2-7,once,TRBD2,TRBV25-1,CASSAAGAYEQYF,TGTGCCAGCAGTGCCGCGGGAGCCTACGAGCAGTACTTC
TRBJ2-7,NA,NA,TRBV7-2,CASSLERDKTYEQYF,TGTGCCAGCAGCTTAGAGCGGGACAAAACCTACGAGCAGTACTTC
TRBJ1-1,NA,NA,TRBV9,CASSPLDGIENTEAFF,TGTGCCAGCAGCCCGTTGGACGGTATTGAGAACACTGAAGCTTTCTTT
TRBJ1-3,NA,NA,TRBV19,CASSIDGFPAASGNTIYF,TGTGCCAGTAGTATAGACGGTTTTCCGGCAGCCTCTGGAAACACCATATATTTT
TRBJ2-3,NA,NA,TRBV7-2,CASSSSGAVSTDTQYF,TGTGCCAGCAGCTCGTCGGGGGCCGTTAGCACAGATACGCAGTATTTT
TRBJ2-7,NA,TRBD1,TRBV19,CASSNRDRGYEQYF,TGTGCCAGTAGTAACCGGGACAGAGGCTACGAGCAGTACTTC
TRBJ2-7,NA,NA,TRBV9,CASGRENEQYF,TGTGCCAGCGGACGGGAGAACGAGCAGTACTTC
TRBJ2-7,NA,NA,TRBV9,CASSVRPDSYEQYF,TGTGCCAGCAGCGTAAGGCCTGATTCCTACGAGCAGTACTTC
TRBJ2-5,NA,TRBD2,TRBV5-4,CASSLFASGGGTQYF,TGTGCCAGCAGCTTGTTTGCCAGCGGGGGGGGGACCCAGTACTTC
TRBJ2-5,NA,NA,TRBV2,CASSRDFTGETQYF,TGTGCCAGCAGCCGGGACTTTACGGGGGAGACCCAGTACTTC
TRBJ2-7,NA,TRBD2,TRBV4-3,CASSYSSGRGYEQYF,TGCGCCAGCAGCTACTCTAGCGGGAGAGGCTACGAGCAGTACTTC
TRBJ1-5,NA,TRBD1,TRBV7-9,CASSSDRDLGSQHF,TGTGCCAGCAGCTCTGACAGGGACCTAGGGTCCCAGCATTTT
TRBJ1-4,NA,NA,TRBV9,CASSVVGGLEEKLFF,TGTGCCAGCAGCGTAGTCGGGGGGCTAGAGGAAAAACTGTTTTTT
TRBJ2-1,NA,NA,TRBV7-2,CASSSQDGGEQFF,TGTGCCAGCAGCTCCCAGGATGGGGGTGAACAGTTCTTC
TRBJ1-2,NA,TRBD1,TRBV5-6,CASTSGTAYGYTF,TGTGCCAGCACTTCCGGGACAGCCTATGGCTACACCTTC
TRBJ2-7,NA,NA,TRBV30,CAWRTAAGAYEQYF,TGTGCCTGGAGAACGGCGGCAGGTGCCTACGAGCAGTACTTC
TRBJ2-5,NA,NA,TRBV9,CASSVLGLSDSETQYF,TGTGCCAGCAGCGTCTTGGGACTTAGCGATTCGGAGACCCAGTACTTC
TRBJ2-3,NA,NA,TRBV5-5,CASSLEVVHLGTDTQYF,TGTGCCAGCAGCTTGGAAGTAGTCCACCTGGGGACAGATACGCAGTATTTT
TRBJ2-7,NA,TRBD2,TRBV7-2,CASSTSSGAISYEQYF,TGTGCCAGCAGCACTTCTAGCGGGGCCATTTCCTACGAGCAGTACTTC
TRBJ2-2,NA,TRBD2,TRBV5-5,CASSLTPSGGNTGELFF,TGTGCCAGCAGCTTAACACCTAGCGGGGGGAACACCGGGGAGCTGTTTTTT
TRBJ2-1,few,TRBD2,TRBV5-5,CASSLGLAASGEQFF,TGTGCCAGCAGCTTGGGACTAGCGGCCTCGGGTGAGCAGTTCTTC
TRBJ1-6,few,NA,TRBV7-9,CASSLGGGHSPLHF,TGTGCCAGCAGCTTAGGGGGCGGGCATTCACCCCTCCACTTT
TRBJ2-7,NA,TRBD1,TRBV5-4,CASSLNRGSYEQYF,TGTGCCAGCAGCCTGAACAGGGGTTCCTACGAGCAGTACTTC
TRBJ1-1,NA,NA,TRBV6-5,CASSNQGMNTEAFF,TGTGCCAGCAGTAACCAGGGGATGAACACTGAAGCTTTCTTT
TRBJ1-1,NA,TRBD1,TRBV19,CASSMIPGTGRMNTEAFF,TGTGCCAGTAGTATGATTCCAGGGACAGGACGAATGAACACTGAAGCTTTCTTT
TRBJ2-7,NA,NA,TRBV18,CASSPPRPDYEQYF,TGTGCCAGCTCACCACCCCGACCCGACTACGAGCAGTACTTC
TRBJ2-1,NA,NA,TRBV10-1,CASSESADRGYNEQFF,TGCGCCAGCAGTGAGTCGGCGGACAGAGGGTACAATGAGCAGTTCTTC
TRBJ1-5,NA,TRBD1,TRBV29-1,CSVEETGTGGVGPQHF,TGCAGCGTTGAAGAAACCGGGACAGGGGGCGTGGGGCCCCAGCATTTT
TRBJ2-7,once,TRBD1,TRBV29-1,CSVEANRGYEQYF,TGCAGCGTTGAAGCGAACAGGGGCTACGAGCAGTACTTC
TRBJ1-4,NA,NA,TRBV4-3,CASSQEKQGLF,TGCGCCAGCAGCCAAGAAAAACAGGGACTTTTT
TRBJ1-1,few,NA,TRBV5-6,CASSHPGTANTEAFF,TGTGCCAGCAGCCATCCCGGGACGGCGAACACTGAAGCTTTCTTT
TRBJ2-5,NA,NA,TRBV7-9,CASNNDGRTQYF,TGTGCCAGCAATAACGACGGCCGGACCCAGTACTTC
TRBJ2-6,NA,NA,TRBV7-7,CASSPLGGTGANVLTF,TGTGCTAGCAGCCCCCTTGGGGGGACTGGGGCCAACGTCCTGACTTTC
TRBJ2-1,NA,NA,TRBV4-3,CASSQATYNEQFF,TGCGCCAGCAGCCAAGCTACCTACAATGAGCAGTTCTTC
TRBJ1-5,NA,NA,TRBV7-9,CASSPGNGNQPQHF,TGTGCCAGCAGCCCGGGGAATGGCAATCAGCCCCAGCATTTT
TRBJ2-2,NA,NA,TRBV5-4,CASSFVDTGELFF,TGTGCCAGCAGCTTTGTAGACACCGGGGAGCTGTTTTTT
TRBJ1-3,NA,NA,TRBV7-2,CASSLDGGNTIYF,TGTGCCAGCAGCCTGGACGGAGGAAACACCATATATTTT
TRBJ2-5,NA,NA,TRBV7-2,CASTLTGQETQYF,TGTGCCAGCACCTTGACAGGCCAAGAGACCCAGTACTTC
TRBJ1-2,NA,NA,TRBV18,CASSPQELEGYTF,TGTGCCAGCTCACCACAGGAACTGGAAGGCTACACCTTC
TRBJ2-7,NA,TRBD1,TRBV9,CASSVRGQGRHEQYF,TGTGCCAGCAGCGTACGGGGACAGGGTCGCCACGAGCAGTACTTC
TRBJ2-5,NA,NA,TRBV29-1,CSVDGPPGTLLQETQYF,TGCAGCGTTGATGGTCCCCCCGGGACACTACTACAAGAGACCCAGTACTTC
TRBJ2-3,NA,NA,TRBV9,CASTPPRTDTQYF,TGTGCCAGCACCCCTCCACGGACAGATACGCAGTATTTT
TRBJ2-7,NA,NA,TRBV5-1,CASSLGADTVLEQYF,TGCGCCAGCAGCTTGGGAGCGGACACGGTGTTGGAGCAGTACTTC
TRBJ1-3,NA,NA,TRBV2,CASTTPAGVRGNTIYF,TGTGCCAGCACCACACCCGCAGGGGTACGTGGAAACACCATATATTTT
TRBJ2-5,once,NA,TRBV10-3,CAIAPRQETQYF,TGTGCCATAGCTCCGAGACAAGAGACCCAGTACTTC
TRBJ1-5,NA,NA,TRBV4-1,CASSQDGIRARQPQHF,TGCGCCAGCAGCCAAGATGGGATCAGGGCCCGCCAGCCCCAGCATTTT
TRBJ1-2,few,NA,TRBV18,CASSPGADYGYTF,TGTGCCAGCTCACCCGGGGCGGATTATGGCTACACCTTC
TRBJ1-2,once,TRBD1,TRBV10-3,CAISRDSYGYTF,TGTGCCATCAGTCGGGACAGCTATGGCTACACCTTC
TRBJ2-2,NA,NA,TRBV5-1,CASSLAGGPDTGELFF,TGCGCCAGCAGCTTGGCCGGGGGCCCCGACACCGGGGAGCTGTTTTTT
TRBJ2-7,NA,TRBD2,TRBV27,CASSPQTSGSPYEQYF,TGTGCCAGCAGTCCACAGACTAGCGGGAGTCCCTACGAGCAGTACTTC
TRBJ2-1,NA,NA,TRBV5-1,CASSLMVTDNEQFF,TGCGCCAGCAGCTTGATGGTCACGGACAATGAGCAGTTCTTC
TRBJ1-2,NA,NA,TRBV10-3,CAGGAVANYGYTF,TGTGCCGGCGGGGCAGTAGCTAACTATGGCTACACCTTC